Described below is a single TCR beta chain sequence and its context. Its antigen is unidentified. Gene names denote mouse genes. The read halts 1 residue ahead of the CDR3 end, with the missing end drawn from the germline J gene. The V end was cut by 0 bases, the J end by 1 base, with 8 bases between. This CDR3 is 15 amino acids long. CDR1 and CDR2 from the germline V gene are NSHNY and SYGAGN. TCRbeta CDR3 was sequenced at survey depth with template counts. Data came from immunoSEQ multiplex PCR; TCRdb stores just in-frame clones and leaves some out. The table shows almost 550 clones, with about 70% occurring only once. This sample was taken from a study of tissue T cells after allogeneic stem cell transplantation. General observations from the study: Within patients, tissue anatomy strongly shaped TCR repertoire composition. Blood and spleen captured only part of the tissue TCR repertoire. Across patients, clones rarely overlapped, yet motif clusters were shared tissue-specifically.

The rearrangement joins TRBV13-1 to TRBJ2-1; weak D call: TRBD2 (6 bases). The TCR was taken from a female BALB/c mouse in good health. Strain haplotype (MHC): H2-d. The source material was liver tissue. The CDR3 sequence: CASSDGGENYAEQFF. The covered CDR3 bases are TGTGCCAGCAGTGATGGGGGGGAGAACTATGCTGAGCAGTTC.